The clone carrying this T cell receptor (beta chain) came up many times. Germline loops: CDR1 SGHTA, CDR2 FQGTGA. The CDR3 length is 13 residues. The V gene lost 5 bases and the J gene lost 6 bases, with 14 bases spanning the gap. The sample comes from a study of T-cell memory formation after mild COVID-19. MiXCR, run by TCRdb on the 5' RACE reads, gives a single entry per CDR3 protein. The repertoire holds about 130,000 distinct CDR3 sequences, around 6.3% seen once, with over 2% in the top ten. The chain employs TRBV7-3 and TRBJ2-7, with D tentatively TRBD2 (6 bases). The clonotype comes from an adult woman who had mild COVID-19 (a few samples of this study predate the infection). Cell type and time point are not known. The source material was PBMCs or a T cell subset sorted from them (not recorded which). The CDR3 protein is CASSATGLTEQYF. CDR3 bases: TGTGCCAGCAGCGCTACGGGACTTACCGAGCAGTACTTC. The complete variable domain, with remaining parts taken from reference TRBV7-3 and TRBJ2-7, reads GAGVSQTPSNKVTEKGKYVELRCDPISGHTALYWYRQSLGQGPEFLIYFQGTGAADDSGLPNDRFFAVRPEGSVSTLKIQRTERGDSAVYLCASSATGLTEQYFGPGTRLTVT.